Given below is one TCR beta chain in context. Ten or more counts support this clonotype. It has no known antigen specificity. No per-base quality is available; no much larger clone lies one base away. This record belongs to a study of Graves' ophthalmopathy and Graves' hyperthyroidism listed by TCRdb under 2018. With respect to the entire study: Peripheral blood was collected before any treatment was given, at the time of initial diagnosis. To tell Graves' ophthalmopathy apart from Graves' hyperthyroidism, and to predict which patients would progress to ophthalmopathy, the study relied on TCR beta repertoire signatures. In total, 120 to 150 blood samples were TCR-sequenced: approximately 42 ophthalmopathy, 80 or so hyperthyroidism and about 17 hyperthyroidism-to-ophthalmopathy patients. To explore V-J signatures distinguishing ophthalmopathy from hyperthyroidism, a discovery set of roughly 100 patients (more than 40 ophthalmopathy, 55 to 60 stable hyperthyroidism) was enrolled. The independent validation cohort included approximately 19 hyperthyroidism patients plus 17 patients who later progressed from hyperthyroidism to ophthalmopathy. In a handful of hyperthyroidism patients, the T-cell repertoire of thyroid tissue was compared with the T-cell repertoire of blood. Once sampling was done, hyperthyroidism patients were given methimazole at a starting dose of 30 mg daily, while ophthalmopathy patients were given high-dose intravenous methylprednisolone. The roughly 94 discovery patients were randomly divided into training and test sets at a 7:3 ratio. Study-wide conclusions, independent of this receptor: Ophthalmopathy was separated from stable hyperthyroidism by the 13-signature model with more than 85% sensitivity and about 81% specificity in cross-validation and with 80%/75% in the test set. Most of the expanded thyroid clonotypes with a frequency above 0.001 were also detected in blood, and it was suggested that the thyroid immune response may be reflected by blood repertoires. In validation, the model predicted ophthalmopathy progression with about 64% sensitivity and roughly 78% specificity; some twelve predicted patients were CT-confirmed with GO in a median of about 7.1 months. No statistical method was used to predetermine the sample size, and group allocation was not hidden from the investigators.

For repertoire sequencing, the TCR beta CDR3 regions were amplified from RNA transcripts. A first-round RT-PCR used HTBI primers with the Qiagen OneStep RT-PCR kit, followed by a second-round multiplex PCR, size selection and purification. The libraries underwent paired-end sequencing with 100 bp reads on an Illumina HiSeq2000. The authors processed their data as follows. Reads were processed with SOAPnuke, discarding reads with adapters, uncalled bases, mean Phred below 15, or no exact constant-primer or identifier match. COPE v1.2.5 was used to merge the high-quality paired reads. Each unique nucleotide sequence was treated as a clonotype, and MiTCR v1.1 was used to align the clonotypes to the IMGT TRB V, D and J references. Only V-J combinations with frequency above 0.0001 were analysed, covering 98% to 99.2% of repertoires. For each V-J combination, a TCR clonal expansion and chaos score was defined as the ratio of F50 clonal expansion to chaos observed in the TCRdist matrix. Features were reduced by Welch's t-statistics and random forest to 10 to 15 V-J combinations, which fed a naive Bayes classifier. The Morisita-Horn index was used to measure how similar the thyroid and blood repertoires were. TCRdb handled the public reads itself, with Q25 trimming in fastp and clone calling in MiXCR, and kept productive beta chains. Identical CDR3 proteins give one entry, which carries the most common genes and DNA. The V and J calls were determined by TCRdb, not by the authors. In this sample the table shows about 480,000 distinct CDR3 sequences, roughly 14% of which occur a single time. The ten largest clones capture approximately 9.8% of the sample.

The germline V end is reduced by 7 bases and the J end by 2 bases; junction bases left unmatched: 7. Reading from cysteine to phenylalanine, the CDR3 counts 14 amino acids. Just the 42-base CDR3 DNA is kept, in frame starting at base 1. Ophthalmopathy patients had moderately to severely active disease, Clinical Activity Score of at least 3, NOSPECS grade of at least 4, and disease duration under 3 months. Patients were excluded if they had other autoimmune diseases, uncontrolled infections, pregnancy or lactation. Diagnosis was based on clinical symptoms, serum thyroxine, TRAb, thyroid ultrasound and orbital computed tomography. PBMCs were isolated from approximately 10 ml of fresh peripheral blood by Ficoll-Paque density gradient centrifugation. Total RNA was extracted using Trizol reagent, and RNA quality was checked on an Agilent 2100 Bioanalyzer.

The V gene is TRBV12-3 or TRBV12-4 and the J gene is TRBJ1-2; TRBD1 fits 7 bases in the junction. This receptor was identified in a woman aged 30 to 39 with Graves' ophthalmopathy. Donor details come from another sample of the same person, matched by shared clones. The sequencing input was blood. The CDR3 region reads CASTPSTGNYGYTF. The nucleotides are TGTGCCAGCACCCCCTCGACAGGGAACTATGGCTACACCTTC.